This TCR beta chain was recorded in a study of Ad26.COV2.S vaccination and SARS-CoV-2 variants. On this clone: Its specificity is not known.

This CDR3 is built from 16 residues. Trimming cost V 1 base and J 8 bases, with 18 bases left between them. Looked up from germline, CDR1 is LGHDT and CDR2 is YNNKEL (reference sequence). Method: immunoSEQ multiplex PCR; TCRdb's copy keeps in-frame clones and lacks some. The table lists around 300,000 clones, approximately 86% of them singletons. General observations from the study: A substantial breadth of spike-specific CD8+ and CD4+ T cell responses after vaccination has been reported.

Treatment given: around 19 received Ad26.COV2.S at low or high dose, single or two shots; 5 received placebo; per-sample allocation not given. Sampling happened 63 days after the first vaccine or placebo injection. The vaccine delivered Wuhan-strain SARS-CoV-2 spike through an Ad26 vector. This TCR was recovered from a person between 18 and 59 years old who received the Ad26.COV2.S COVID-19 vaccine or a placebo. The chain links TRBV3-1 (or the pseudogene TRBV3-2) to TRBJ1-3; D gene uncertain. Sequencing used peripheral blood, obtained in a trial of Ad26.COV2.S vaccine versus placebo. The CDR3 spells CASSQGPGGSVDTIYF. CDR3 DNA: TGTGCCAGCAGCCAAGGCCCAGGTGGTTCCGTAGACACCATATATTTT.